Each of the 11 T cell receptor beta chains below was sequenced from the same sample in a study of T cell responses to AZD1222 COVID-19 vaccine. Method: immunoSEQ multiplex PCR; TCRdb's copy keeps in-frame clones and lacks some. The data show more than 95,000 clones, around 88% seen once. Sequenced here: peripheral blood, sampled 28 days after the second AZD1222 dose. These receptors originate from an adult who received the AZD1222 COVID-19 vaccine.

This chain joins TRBV5-1 and TRBJ1-1, with unresolved D. In germline, CDR1 is SGHRS, CDR2 YFSETQ. Trimming cost V 4 bases and J 1 base, with 11 bases left between them. This CDR3 spans 14 amino acids. This CDR3 reads CASSREVGNTEAFF. The CDR3 region has the DNA TGCGCCAGCAGCCGGGAGGTCGGGAACACTGAAGCTTTCTTT.

This chain joins TRBV5-4 and TRBJ2-5; 7 positions agree with TRBD2. Germline CDR1 reads SGHNT; CDR2 reads YYREEE (reference sequence). The CDR3 totals 15 residues. V lost 4 bases and J lost 5; bases outside the gene matches: 11. CDR3 nucleotides: TGTGCCAGCAGCCCGGGGGGACCCCGTCGCGAGACCCAGTACTTC. It yields the protein CASSPGGPRRETQYF.

The rearrangement links TRBV3-1 (or the pseudogene TRBV3-2) to TRBJ2-7; 12 bases are a match to TRBD2. The junction had 10 bases not matched to a gene; V was cut back by 6 bases and J by 4 bases. CDR3 size: 16 residues. Germline CDR1 reads LGHDT; CDR2 reads YNNKEL (reference sequence). CDR3: CASSYPGLAGKYEQYF. In nucleotides, the CDR3 is TGTGCCAGCAGTTACCCGGGACTAGCGGGCAAGTACGAGCAGTACTTC.

V gene TRBV18 combines with J gene TRBJ2-3; D perhaps matches TRBD1 (5 bases). The CDR3 runs to 15 residues. With 2 bases removed from V and 5 bases from J, the gap between germline ends came to 14 bases. Germline V gene lookup returns CDR1 KGHSH and CDR2 LQKENI. This chain's CDR3 is CASSPDQGALDTQYF. The CDR3 DNA reads as TGTGCCAGCTCACCAGATCAAGGGGCGTTAGATACGCAGTATTTT.

The chain employs TRBV6-4 and TRBJ2-7; D possibly corresponds to TRBD1 (5 bases). This CDR3 comprises 15 residues. Germline CDR1 MRHNA, CDR2 SNTAGT. Trimming removed 5 bases from V and 2 bases from J, with 16 bases in between. CDR3 in amino acids: CASSNSLQETYEQYF. In nucleotides, the CDR3 is TGTGCCAGCAGTAATTCTCTACAGGAGACCTACGAGCAGTACTTC.

The V call is TRBV7-9, the J call TRBJ1-1, with D maybe TRBD1 (5 bases). CDR1 and CDR2 (germline): SEHNR, FQNEAQ (reference sequence). V lost 0 bases and J lost 0, with 8 bases in between. The CDR3 is 15 amino acids. The CDR3 DNA reads as TGTGCCAGCAGCTTAGCGGGACGGCTGAACACTGAAGCTTTCTTT. It codes for CASSLAGRLNTEAFF. Full variable domain (rest looked up from reference TRBV7-9 and TRBJ1-1): DTGVSQNPRHKITKRGQNVTFRCDPISEHNRLYWYRQTLGQGPEFLTYFQNEAQLEKSRLLSDRFSAERPKGSFSTLEIQRTEQGDSAMYLCASSLAGRLNTEAFFGQGTRLTVV.

The chain links TRBV4-3 to TRBJ2-6; no clear D gene. CDR1 is LGHNA, CDR2 YSLEER, per germline. The CDR3 sequence is 17 residues long. Trimming stripped 3 bases from V and 1 base from J, with 13 bases between. CDR3 coding DNA: TGCGCCAGCAGCCAGGAGCGCAGTGGATCTGGGGCCAACGTCCTGACTTTC. It yields the protein CASSQERSGSGANVLTF.

The sample holds a few counts of this clone. The chain employs TRBV28 and TRBJ2-7, with TRBD1 matching over 8 bases. CDR1 MDHEN and CDR2 SYDVKM come from the germline V gene. V lost 2 bases and J lost 0; bases outside the gene matches: 3. This CDR3 contains 15 residues. The CDR3 region is CASSLPGQGSYEQYF. CDR3 coding DNA: TGTGCCAGCAGTTTACCCGGACAGGGCTCCTACGAGCAGTACTTC. The full variable domain, completed using reference TRBV28 and TRBJ2-7, is DVKVTQSSRYLVKRTGEKVFLECVQDMDHENMFWYRQDPGLGLRLIYFSYDVKMKEKGDIPEGYSVSREKKERFSLILESASTNQTSMYLCASSLPGQGSYEQYFGPGTRLTVT.

This clone showed up just once. The CDR3 protein is CASSQQQLAGGLGEQFF. The CDR3, as DNA: TGCGCCAGCAGCCAACAACAACTAGCTGGGGGGCTGGGTGAGCAGTTCTTC. The rearrangement links TRBV4-1 to TRBJ2-1; TRBD1 or TRBD2 may be the D gene (6 bases each). The V gene's germline CDR1 is MGHRA and CDR2 YSYEKL. V lost 2 bases, J lost 9 bases, and 23 bases lay in between. The CDR3 loop spans 17 amino acids.

The chain employs TRBV30 and TRBJ1-6; a weak D match, TRBD1 (6 bases). Per germline, CDR1 GTSNPN and CDR2 SVGIG (reference sequence). Deletions cut 0 bases from V and 15 bases from J, with 15 bases between. The CDR3 has 13 residues. The CDR3 DNA follows: TGTGCCTGGAGTGTAATCTTCGGACAGAGCCTCCACTTT. It translates to CAWSVIFGQSLHF.

The rearrangement links TRBV6-5 to TRBJ2-7; TRBD1 matches at 7 bases. CDR3 length: 13 amino acids. With 8 bases clipped from V and 0 bases from J, the junction kept 4 bases outside the gene matches. CDR1 is MNHEY and CDR2 is SVGAGI in the germline V gene. The CDR3 protein is CASRQGSSYEQYF. Here the CDR3 DNA reads TGTGCCAGCCGACAGGGAAGCTCCTACGAGCAGTACTTC.